A selection of T cell receptor beta chains follows, all from one sample in a study of T cell clusters in autoimmune cytopenias. TCRdb processed the multiplex PCR reads again and assigns one entry to each CDR3 protein, with no DNA. This repertoire includes about 560 distinct CDR3 sequences. Sequencing was carried out using peripheral blood. The receptors come from a human donor with an autoimmune cytopenia or autoimmune hepatitis (not recorded which). CDR3s include the opening cysteine and the closing phenylalanine or tryptophan. For some rows the clone size is stated as once, few or many, or as a class when expanded; others skip it.

>TRBV5-4|-|13|TRBJ2-1
CASSPRHGNEQFF
>TRBV29-1|medium-sized|16|TRBJ2-2
CSVYEQGATNTGELFF
>TRBV27|-|17|TRBJ2-6
CASTGIGRSSGANVLTF
>TRBV5-1|medium-sized|14|TRBJ1-2
CASSFSGTNEGYTF
>TRBV2|-|15|TRBJ1-1
CASSSPGTVNTEAFF
>TRBV11-3|-|16|TRBJ2-7
CASSPRAGTPRGEQYF
>TRBV6-5|medium-sized|15|TRBJ2-2
CASSPDRINTGELFF
>TRBV12-3/TRBV12-4|-|15|TRBJ1-1
CASSLGVYSEAEAFF
>TRBV6-5|medium-sized|15|TRBJ1-1
CASSRQRRGNTEAFF
>TRBV24-1|medium-sized|16|TRBJ2-3
CATSDLSDRVPDTQYF
>TRBV27|medium-sized|18|TRBJ2-2
CASIHRAIRSTNTGELFF
>TRBV7-2|medium-sized|15|TRBJ1-2
CASSLWGVGNYGYTF
>TRBV4-1|-|15|TRBJ2-7
CASSQDLGSLYEQYF
>TRBV12-3/TRBV12-4|-|16|TRBJ1-1
CASTPPRSRGRTEAFF
>TRBV12-3/TRBV12-4|hyperexpanded|14|TRBJ2-3
CASSFGGAGDTQYF
>TRBV6-5|-|13|TRBJ1-2
CASSLRTNYGYTF
>TRBV6-6|-|14|TRBJ2-7
CASSLSGPSYEQYF
>TRBV10-2|-|15|TRBJ2-5
CASSDRASSMETQYF
>TRBV5-4|-|14|TRBJ2-3
CASSLEPVADTQYF
>TRBV6-5|-|13|TRBJ2-7
CASSPTGTYEQYF
>TRBV11-2|medium-sized|17|TRBJ2-3
CASSLRDYGLTTDTQYF
>TRBV30|-|12|TRBJ1-1
CAWNRGRSVSFF
>TRBV19|medium-sized|14|TRBJ1-6
CASRKVSDNSPLHF
>TRBV18|-|13|TRBJ2-5
CASSRRNQETQYF
>TRBV6-2/TRBV6-3|medium-sized|13|TRBJ2-1
CASRGTSGNEQFF
>TRBV6-5|medium-sized|11|TRBJ2-3
CASSYGDTQYF
>TRBV30|medium-sized|13|TRBJ2-5
CAWSRTVEETQYF
>TRBV10-1|-|15|TRBJ2-5
CASTFSGKYQETQYF
>TRBV7-9|-|16|TRBJ2-3
CASSLAGTGKRDTQYF
>TRBV6-5|medium-sized|15|TRBJ2-3
CASSRLGPETDTQYF
>TRBV7-2|-|12|TRBJ2-4
CASSAGQHIQYF